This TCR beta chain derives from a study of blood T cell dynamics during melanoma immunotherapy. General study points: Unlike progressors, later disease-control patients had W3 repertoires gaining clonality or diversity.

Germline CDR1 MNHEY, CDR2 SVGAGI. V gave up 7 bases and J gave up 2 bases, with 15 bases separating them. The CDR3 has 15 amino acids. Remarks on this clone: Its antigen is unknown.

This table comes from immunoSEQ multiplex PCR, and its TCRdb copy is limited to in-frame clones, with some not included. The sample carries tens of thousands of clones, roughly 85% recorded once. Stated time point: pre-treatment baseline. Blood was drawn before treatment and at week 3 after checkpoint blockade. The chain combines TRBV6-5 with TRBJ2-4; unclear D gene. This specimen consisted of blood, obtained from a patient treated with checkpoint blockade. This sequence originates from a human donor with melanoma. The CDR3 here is CASTVTRHSKNIQYF. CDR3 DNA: TGTGCCAGCACCGTAACCCGTCACTCCAAAAACATTCAGTACTTC.